The subject of this entry is one T cell receptor beta chain. The antigen remains unidentified. The entry originates in a study of T cell responses to AZD1222 COVID-19 vaccine. Overall study context: Samples with a second dose at about 4 or about 12 weeks were pooled together.

The CDR3 runs to 17 residues. V was clipped by 0 bases and J by 2 bases, with 14 bases between them. Germline assignment: CDR1 LGHDT and CDR2 YNNKEL (reference sequence). Study results and caveats: A reported finding is that nearly half of spike-specific TCRs target unmutated variant regions. CD4 TCRs covered the whole spike, strongest at regions 160-218 and 743-854. The breadth and depth of Spike-specific TCRs increased once two AZD1222 doses had been given.

The assay was immunoSEQ multiplex PCR, and TCRdb's table has in-frame clones only and misses some. The sample has over 150,000 clones, roughly nine tenths seen once. This chain joins TRBV3-1 (or the pseudogene TRBV3-2) and TRBJ1-3, with a tentative D call TRBD1 (5 bases). The receptor comes from an adult in good health. The sequencing used peripheral blood, collected on day 0 of AZD1222 vaccination. As DNA, the CDR3 is TGTGCCAGCAGCCAAGAGGCCGCAGGGCTAGCTGGAAACACCATATATTTT. It encodes CASSQEAAGLAGNTIYF.